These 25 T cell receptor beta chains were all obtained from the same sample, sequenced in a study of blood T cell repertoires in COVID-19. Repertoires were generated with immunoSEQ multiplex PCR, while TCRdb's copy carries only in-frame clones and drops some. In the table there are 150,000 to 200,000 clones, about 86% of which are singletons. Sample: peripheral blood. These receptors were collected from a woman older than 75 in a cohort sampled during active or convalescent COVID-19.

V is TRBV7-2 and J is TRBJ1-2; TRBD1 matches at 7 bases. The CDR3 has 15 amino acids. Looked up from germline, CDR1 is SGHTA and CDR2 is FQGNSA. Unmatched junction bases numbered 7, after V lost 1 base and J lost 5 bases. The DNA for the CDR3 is TGTGCCAGCAGCTTAGTAGAGGGGGCAGGGTATGGCTACACCTTC. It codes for CASSLVEGAGYGYTF.

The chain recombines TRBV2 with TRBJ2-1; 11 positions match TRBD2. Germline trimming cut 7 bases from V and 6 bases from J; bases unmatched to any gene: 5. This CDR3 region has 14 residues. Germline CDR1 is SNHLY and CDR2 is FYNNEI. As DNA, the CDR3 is TGTGCCAGCAAAGGGACTAGCGGACTCAATGAGCAGTTCTTC. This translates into CASKGTSGLNEQFF.

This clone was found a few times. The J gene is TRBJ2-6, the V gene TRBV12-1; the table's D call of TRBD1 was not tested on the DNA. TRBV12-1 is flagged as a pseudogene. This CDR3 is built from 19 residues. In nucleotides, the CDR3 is TGTGCCAGCAGCTTTGCGGGCAGGGGTCCTCAATCTGGGGCCAACGTCCTGACTTTC. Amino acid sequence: CASSFAGRGPQSGANVLTF.

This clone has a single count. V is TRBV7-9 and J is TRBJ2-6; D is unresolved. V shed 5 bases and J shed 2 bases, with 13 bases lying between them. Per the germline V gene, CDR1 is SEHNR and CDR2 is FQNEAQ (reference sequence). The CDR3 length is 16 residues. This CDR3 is CASSAVSRTGANVLTF. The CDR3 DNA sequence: TGTGCCAGCAGCGCAGTCTCCAGGACTGGGGCCAACGTCCTGACTTTC.

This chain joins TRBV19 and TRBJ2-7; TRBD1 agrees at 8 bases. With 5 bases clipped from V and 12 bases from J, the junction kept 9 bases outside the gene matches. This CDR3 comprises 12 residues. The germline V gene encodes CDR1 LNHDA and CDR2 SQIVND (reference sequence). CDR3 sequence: CASSPGGDSRYF. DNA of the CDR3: TGTGCCAGTAGTCCAGGGGGCGATTCCAGGTACTTC. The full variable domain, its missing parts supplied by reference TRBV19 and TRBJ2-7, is DGGITQSPKYLFRKEGQNVTLSCEQNLNHDAMYWYRQDPGQGLRLIYYSQIVNDFQKGDIAEGYSVSREKKESFPLTVTSAQKNPTAFYLCASSPGGDSRYFGPGTRLTVT.

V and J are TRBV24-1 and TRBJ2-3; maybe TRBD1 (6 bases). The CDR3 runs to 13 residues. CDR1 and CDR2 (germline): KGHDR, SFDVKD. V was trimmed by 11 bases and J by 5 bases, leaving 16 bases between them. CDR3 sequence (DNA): TGTGCCATCGGACAGTCCCTTCGAGATACGCAGTATTTT. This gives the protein CAIGQSLRDTQYF.

The CDR3 nucleotides read TGTGCCAGCAGTTTGGTACAGGGGAACGATGGCTACACCTTC. It encodes CASSLVQGNDGYTF. The J gene is TRBJ1-2, the V gene TRBV28, with 7 bases that match TRBD1. The CDR3 is 14 amino acids. The germline gives CDR1 MDHEN, CDR2 SYDVKM. V lost 3 bases and J lost 6; bases outside the gene matches: 7.

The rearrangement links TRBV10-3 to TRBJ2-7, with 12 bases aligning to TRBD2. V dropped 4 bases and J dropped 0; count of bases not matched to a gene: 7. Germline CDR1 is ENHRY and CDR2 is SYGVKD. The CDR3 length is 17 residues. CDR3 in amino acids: CAISGTSGVGSSYEQYF. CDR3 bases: TGTGCCATCAGTGGGACTAGCGGGGTGGGCAGCTCCTACGAGCAGTACTTC.

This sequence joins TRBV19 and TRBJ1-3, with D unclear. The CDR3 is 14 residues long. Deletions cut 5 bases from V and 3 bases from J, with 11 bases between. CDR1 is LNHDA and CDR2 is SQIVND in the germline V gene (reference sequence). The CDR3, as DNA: TGTGCCAGTAGTGTACGAGAATATGGAAACACCATATATTTT. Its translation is CASSVREYGNTIYF.

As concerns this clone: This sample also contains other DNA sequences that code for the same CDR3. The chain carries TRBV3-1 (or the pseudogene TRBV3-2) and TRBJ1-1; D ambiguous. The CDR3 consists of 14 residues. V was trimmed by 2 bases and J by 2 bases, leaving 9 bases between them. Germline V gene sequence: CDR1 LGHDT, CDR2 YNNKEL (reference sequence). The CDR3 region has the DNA TGTGCCAGCAGCCAACGGACGGGAAACACTGAAGCTTTCTTT. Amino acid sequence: CASSQRTGNTEAFF.

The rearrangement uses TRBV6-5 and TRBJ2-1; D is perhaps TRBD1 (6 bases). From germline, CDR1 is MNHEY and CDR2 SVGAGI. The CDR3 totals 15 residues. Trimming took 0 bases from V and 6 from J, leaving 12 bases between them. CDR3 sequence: CASSYSRGGSNEQFF. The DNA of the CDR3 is TGTGCCAGCAGTTACTCGAGAGGGGGAAGCAATGAGCAGTTCTTC.

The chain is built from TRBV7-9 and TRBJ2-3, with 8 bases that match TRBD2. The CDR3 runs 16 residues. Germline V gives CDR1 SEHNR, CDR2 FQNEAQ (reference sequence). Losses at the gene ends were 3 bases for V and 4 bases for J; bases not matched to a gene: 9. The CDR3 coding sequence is TGTGCCAGCAGCTTTCCATTAGCGGGATACGCAGATACGCAGTATTTT. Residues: CASSFPLAGYADTQYF.

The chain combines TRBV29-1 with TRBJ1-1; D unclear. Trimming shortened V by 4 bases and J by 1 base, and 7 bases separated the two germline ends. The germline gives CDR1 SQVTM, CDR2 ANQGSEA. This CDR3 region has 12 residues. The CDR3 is CSVGRGNTEAFF. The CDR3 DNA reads TGCAGCGTTGGTCGGGGGAACACTGAAGCTTTCTTT.

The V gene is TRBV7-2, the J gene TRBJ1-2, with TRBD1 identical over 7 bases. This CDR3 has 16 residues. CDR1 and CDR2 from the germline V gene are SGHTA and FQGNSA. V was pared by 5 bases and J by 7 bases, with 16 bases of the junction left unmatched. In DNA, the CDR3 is TGTGCCAGCAGCATCGACAGGGAGGCTTTGAAGTCTGGCTACACCTTC. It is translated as CASSIDREALKSGYTF.

Here the CDR3 reads CASSDGSGNSPLHF. CDR3 DNA sequence: TGCGCCAGCAGTGACGGCTCAGGGAATTCACCCCTCCACTTT. This chain links TRBV10-1 with TRBJ1-6, with D possibly TRBD1 on 5 matching bases. V was clipped by 3 bases and J by 7 bases, with 10 bases between them. Germline V gene data show CDR1 as WNHNN and CDR2 as SYGVQD (reference sequence). CDR3 length equals 14 residues.

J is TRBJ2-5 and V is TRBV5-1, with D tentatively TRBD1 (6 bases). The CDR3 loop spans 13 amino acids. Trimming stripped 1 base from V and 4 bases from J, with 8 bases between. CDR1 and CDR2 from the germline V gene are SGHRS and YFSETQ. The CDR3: CASSLWGRETQYF. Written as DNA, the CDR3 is TGCGCCAGCAGCTTGTGGGGGCGAGAGACCCAGTACTTC.

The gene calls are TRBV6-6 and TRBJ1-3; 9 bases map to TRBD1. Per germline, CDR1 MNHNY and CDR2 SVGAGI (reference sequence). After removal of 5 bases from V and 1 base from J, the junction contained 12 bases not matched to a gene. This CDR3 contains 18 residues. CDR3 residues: CASSLDRGRMASGNTIYF. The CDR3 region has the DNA TGTGCCAGCAGTCTGGACAGGGGACGGATGGCTTCTGGAAACACCATATATTTT.

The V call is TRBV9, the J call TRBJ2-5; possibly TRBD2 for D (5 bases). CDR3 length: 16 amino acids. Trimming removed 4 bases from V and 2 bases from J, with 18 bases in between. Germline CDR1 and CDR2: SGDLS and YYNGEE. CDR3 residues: CASSPGALALQETQYF. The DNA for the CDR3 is TGTGCCAGCAGCCCCGGCGCCCTAGCCCTTCAAGAGACCCAGTACTTC.

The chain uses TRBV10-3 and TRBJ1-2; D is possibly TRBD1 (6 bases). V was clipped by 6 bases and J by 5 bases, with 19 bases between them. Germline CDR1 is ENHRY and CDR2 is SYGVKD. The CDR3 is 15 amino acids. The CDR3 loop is CAISGEVGTRYGYTF. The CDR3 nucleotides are TGTGCCATCAGCGGGGAAGTCGGGACACGGTATGGCTACACCTTC.

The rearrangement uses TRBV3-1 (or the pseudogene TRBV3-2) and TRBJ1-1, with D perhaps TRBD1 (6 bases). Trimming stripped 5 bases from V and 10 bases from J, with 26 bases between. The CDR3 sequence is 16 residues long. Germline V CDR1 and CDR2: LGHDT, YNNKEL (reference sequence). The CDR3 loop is CASSYHREGGENGAFF. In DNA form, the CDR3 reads TGTGCCAGCAGCTACCATAGGGAGGGGGGAGAAAACGGAGCTTTCTTT.

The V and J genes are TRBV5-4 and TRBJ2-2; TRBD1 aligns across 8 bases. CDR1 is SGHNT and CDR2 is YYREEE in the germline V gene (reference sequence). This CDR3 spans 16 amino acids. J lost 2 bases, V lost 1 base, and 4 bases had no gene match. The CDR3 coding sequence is TGTGCCAGCAGCTTGAAGGGACAGGCCAACACCGGGGAGCTGTTTTTT. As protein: CASSLKGQANTGELFF.

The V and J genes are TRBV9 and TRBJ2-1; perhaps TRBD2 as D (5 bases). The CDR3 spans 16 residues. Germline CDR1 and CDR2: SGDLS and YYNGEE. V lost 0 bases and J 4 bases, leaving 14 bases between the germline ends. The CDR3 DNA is TGTGCCAGCAGCGTAGTGTCCAGCGGCAAATACAATGAGCAGTTCTTC. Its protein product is CASSVVSSGKYNEQFF.

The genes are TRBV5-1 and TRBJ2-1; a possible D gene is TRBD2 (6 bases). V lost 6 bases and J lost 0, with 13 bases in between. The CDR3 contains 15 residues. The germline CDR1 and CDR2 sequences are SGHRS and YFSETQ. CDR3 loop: CASTRRDPSYNEQFF. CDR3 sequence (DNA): TGCGCCAGCACGCGGAGGGATCCCTCCTACAATGAGCAGTTCTTC. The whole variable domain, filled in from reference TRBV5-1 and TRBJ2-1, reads KAGVTQTPRYLIKTRGQQVTLSCSPISGHRSVSWYQQTPGQGLQFLFEYFSETQRNKGNFPGRFSGRQFSNSRSEMNVSTLELGDSALYLCASTRRDPSYNEQFFGPGTRLTVL.

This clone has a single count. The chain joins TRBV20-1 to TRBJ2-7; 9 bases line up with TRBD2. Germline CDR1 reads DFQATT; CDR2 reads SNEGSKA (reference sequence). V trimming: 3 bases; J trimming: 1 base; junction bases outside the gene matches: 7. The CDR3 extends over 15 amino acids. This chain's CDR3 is CSASPSGRWSYEQYV. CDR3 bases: TGCAGTGCTAGTCCCAGCGGGAGGTGGTCCTACGAGCAGTACGTC.

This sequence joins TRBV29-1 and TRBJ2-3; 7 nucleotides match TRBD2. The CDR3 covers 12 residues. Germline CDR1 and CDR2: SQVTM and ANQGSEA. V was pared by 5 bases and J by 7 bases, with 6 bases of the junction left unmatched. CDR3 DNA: TGCAGCGTTACCAGCGGGGTATATACGCAGTATTTT. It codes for CSVTSGVYTQYF.